The 25 T cell receptor beta chains given below trace back to one sample, sequenced in a study of identical twins. MiXCR, applied by TCRdb to the 5' RACE reads, yields one record per CDR3 protein. Of about 530,000 distinct CDR3 sequences listed, around 24% are singletons. The sample was also linked to a second study, of yellow fever vaccine responses in identical twins.

The source material was CD4+ T cells sorted from blood. The receptors come from a woman aged 18-29 years in good health.

This clonotype was found a few times. This rearrangement joins TRBV12-3 or TRBV12-4 to TRBJ2-7; weak D call: TRBD1 (5 bases). Trimming shortened V by 4 bases and J by 11 bases, and 18 bases separated the two germline ends. This CDR3 contains 13 residues. The CDR3 sequence: CASSSYRTLGEYF. The CDR3 nucleotides are TGTGCCAGCAGTTCGTATAGGACCCTAGGGGAGTACTTC.

This clonotype was seen a few times. The rearrangement uses TRBV3-1 and TRBJ1-4, with 8 nucleotides matching TRBD1. The CDR3 is made up of 16 amino acids. V shed 4 bases, J shed 5 bases, and the junction held 9 bases outside the gene matches. The germline gives CDR1 LGHDT, CDR2 YNNKEL (reference sequence). In DNA, the CDR3 is TGTGCCAGCAGCCGTGGAAGGGACAGGACAAATGAAAAACTGTTTTTT. Residues: CASSRGRDRTNEKLFF.

V gene TRBV5-1 combines with J gene TRBJ2-3; a weak D match, TRBD2 (6 bases). Germline loops: CDR1 SGHRS, CDR2 YFSETQ. The CDR3 length is 16 residues. V was shortened by 5 bases and J by 0 bases, with 16 bases between the two germline ends. CDR3 sequence (DNA): TGCGCCAGCAGACCCGAGGGACTGGGTAGCACAGATACGCAGTATTTT. Translating gives CASRPEGLGSTDTQYF. Together with reference TRBV5-1 and TRBJ2-3, the CDR3 gives the full variable domain: KAGVTQTPRYLIKTRGQQVTLSCSPISGHRSVSWYQQTPGQGLQFLFEYFSETQRNKGNFPGRFSGRQFSNSRSEMNVSTLELGDSALYLCASRPEGLGSTDTQYFGPGTRLTVL.

Concerning this clonotype itself: A read error may produce the germline difference seen at one junction end. V gene TRBV2 combines with J gene TRBJ1-2; 9 bases align to TRBD1. CDR1 is SNHLY and CDR2 is FYNNEI in the germline V gene. The CDR3 length is 18 residues. CDR3 in amino acids: CARRPSPGAQGALFGYTF. The CDR3 DNA follows: TGTGCCCGCAGACCCTCGCCTGGGGCACAGGGGGCTTTGTTTGGCTACACCTTC.

The V gene is TRBV5-6, the J gene TRBJ1-1; D not certain. Trimming left V 4 bases short and J 3 bases short, with 13 bases between. Per the germline V gene, CDR1 is SGHDT and CDR2 is YYEEEE. CDR3 length equals 14 residues. The CDR3 DNA follows: TGTGCCAGCAGCCCAGCCTCCTTGGACACTGAAGCTTTCTTT. Translated, it gives CASSPASLDTEAFF.

This clonotype showed up just a few times. V is TRBV7-3 and J is TRBJ2-1; 7 nucleotides align to TRBD2. Per the germline V gene, CDR1 is SGHTA and CDR2 is FQGTGA. There are 14 residues in the CDR3. V lost 6 bases, J lost 6 bases, and 8 bases stayed unmatched. Written as DNA, the CDR3 is TGTGCCAGCAGTCCGGGACTACTTTTCAATGAGCAGTTCTTC. It codes for CASSPGLLFNEQFF.

This sequence joins TRBV4-1 and TRBJ1-2, with D uncertain. The CDR3 spans 15 residues. Germline values: CDR1 MGHRA, CDR2 YSYEKL. V lost 5 bases, J lost 4 bases, and 17 bases lay in between. The CDR3 is CASSLTPQYSYGYTF. CDR3 nucleotides: TGCGCCAGCAGCTTAACGCCACAGTACTCCTATGGCTACACCTTC.

In its sample, this clonotype was seen a few times. The rearrangement links TRBV5-1 to TRBJ2-1; 9 bases fit TRBD2. The germline V gene has CDR1 SGHRS and CDR2 YFSETQ. This CDR3 region has 14 residues. V shed 4 bases and J 7 bases; nucleotides not matched to a gene: 6. CDR3 amino acids: CASSPPLAGNEQFF. CDR3 in DNA: TGCGCCAGCAGCCCACCTCTAGCGGGAAATGAGCAGTTCTTC.

In this sample, this clonotype turned up a few times. The V call is TRBV15, the J call TRBJ2-7; the D is unclear. Per germline, CDR1 LNHNV and CDR2 YYDKDF (reference sequence). The V end was cut by 1 base, the J end by 1 base, with 5 bases between. This CDR3 region has 13 residues. The CDR3 sequence is CATSRGHSYEQYV. The CDR3 DNA reads as TGTGCCACCAGCAGAGGTCATTCCTACGAGCAGTACGTC.

This clonotype was picked up a small number of times. The gene calls are TRBV28 and TRBJ1-1, with a weak D call TRBD1 (6 bases). CDR3 length: 13 residues. Germline CDR1 MDHEN, CDR2 SYDVKM. The V gene lost 5 bases and the J gene lost 3 bases, with 10 bases spanning the gap. The CDR3 DNA follows: TGTGCCAGCAGTATAACAGGGTACACTGAAGCTTTCTTT. Translating it yields CASSITGYTEAFF.

This clonotype was observed many times. The rearrangement uses TRBV9 and TRBJ2-6; no clear D gene. Per the germline V gene, CDR1 is SGDLS and CDR2 is YYNGEE. V shed 4 bases and J shed 2 bases, with 7 bases lying between them. CDR3 length: 14 amino acids. This chain's CDR3 is CASSPVAGANVLTF. CDR3 sequence (DNA): TGTGCCAGCAGCCCCGTAGCTGGGGCCAACGTCCTGACTTTC.

There are a few counts of this clonotype. This sequence joins TRBV27 and TRBJ2-2; the match to TRBD1 covers 9 bases. Trimming removed 7 bases from V and 5 bases from J; junction bases left unmatched: 8. The CDR3 totals 15 residues. Germline values: CDR1 MNHEY, CDR2 SMNVEV (reference sequence). In nucleotides, the CDR3 is TGTGCCAGCATGGGCGGGACAGGGTTAACCGGGGAGCTGTTTTTT. Translation: CASMGGTGLTGELFF.

This chain joins TRBV5-1 and TRBJ2-3, with a weak D call TRBD2 (6 bases). This CDR3 is built from 16 residues. With 4 bases removed from V and 3 bases from J, the gap between germline ends came to 18 bases. CDR1 is SGHRS, CDR2 YFSETQ, per germline. CDR3 nucleotides: TGCGCCAGCAGCATCGGGAGTAGCACCCATACAGATACGCAGTATTTT. It codes for CASSIGSSTHTDTQYF.

The table lists this clonotype with a few counts. V gene TRBV9 combines with J gene TRBJ1-1; D might be TRBD1 (5 bases). This CDR3 has 17 amino acids. Trimming cost V 0 bases and J 0 bases, with 15 bases left between them. The germline V gene has CDR1 SGDLS and CDR2 YYNGEE. The CDR3, as DNA: TGTGCCAGCAGCGTAGCTCCCCAGGGCACCATGAACACTGAAGCTTTCTTT. Protein product: CASSVAPQGTMNTEAFF. Based on the CDR3 plus reference TRBV9 and TRBJ1-1, the full variable domain is DSGVTQTPKHLITATGQRVTLRCSPRSGDLSVYWYQQSLDQGLQFLIQYYNGEERAKGNILERFSAQQFPDLHSELNLSSLELGDSALYFCASSVAPQGTMNTEAFFGQGTRLTVV.

The chain employs TRBV20-1 and TRBJ2-3; unclear D gene. V lost 3 bases and J lost 1, with 11 bases in between. The CDR3 runs 14 residues. In germline, CDR1 is DFQATT, CDR2 SNEGSKA (reference sequence). CDR3 residues: CSASSGEGTDTQYF. Written as DNA, the CDR3 is TGCAGTGCTAGCTCTGGGGAAGGCACAGATACGCAGTATTTT.

This clonotype turned up a few times. The chain uses TRBV5-1 and TRBJ2-1; 7 nucleotides agree with TRBD1. Germline V gene sequence: CDR1 SGHRS, CDR2 YFSETQ. V dropped 4 bases and J dropped 3; count of bases not matched to a gene: 7. This CDR3 contains 15 residues. In nucleotides, the CDR3 is TGCGCCAGCAGCGGATACCGGGACAGCTACAATGAGCAGTTCTTC. As protein: CASSGYRDSYNEQFF.

This clonotype has more than one count but fewer than ten. The V and J genes are TRBV7-2 and TRBJ1-2; 9 bases align to TRBD1. J lost 8 bases, V lost 4 bases, and 8 bases had no gene match. The germline CDR1 and CDR2 sequences are SGHTA and FQGNSA. The CDR3 is 14 amino acids. The CDR3 DNA reads TGTGCCAGCAGCTCCAAACAGGGGGCGGGGGGCTACACCTTC. Translating it yields CASSSKQGAGGYTF.

V is TRBV20-1 and J is TRBJ2-3, with a tentative D call TRBD2 (6 bases). The CDR3 has 13 residues. Trimming shortened V by 6 bases and J by 5 bases, and 15 bases separated the two germline ends. CDR1 is DFQATT, CDR2 SNEGSKA, per germline (reference sequence). CDR3 amino acids: CSARVMGGDTQYF. CDR3 coding DNA: TGCAGTGCCCGAGTTATGGGGGGAGATACGCAGTATTTT.

The chain links TRBV5-1 to TRBJ2-3; D might be TRBD2 (5 bases). This CDR3 is built from 13 residues. V gave up 0 bases and J gave up 8 bases, with 10 bases separating them. Germline-derived CDR1 and CDR2 are SGHRS and YFSETQ. CDR3 sequence: CASSLEVEGTQYF. The DNA of the CDR3 is TGCGCCAGCAGCTTGGAGGTTGAGGGTACGCAGTATTTT.

This rearrangement joins TRBV7-9 to TRBJ1-1, with 8 nucleotides matching TRBD1. J was trimmed by 4 bases and V by 5 bases; bases with no gene match: 12. The CDR3 is 16 amino acids. Germline V gene sequence: CDR1 SEHNR, CDR2 FQNEAQ (reference sequence). This chain's CDR3 is CASSLGGQGGRTEAFF. The CDR3 coding sequence is TGTGCCAGCAGCCTAGGTGGACAGGGTGGACGCACTGAAGCTTTCTTT. Full variable domain (missing parts from reference TRBV7-9 and TRBJ1-1): DTGVSQNPRHKITKRGQNVTFRCDPISEHNRLYWYRQTLGQGPEFLTYFQNEAQLEKSRLLSDRFSAERPKGSFSTLEIQRTEQGDSAMYLCASSLGGQGGRTEAFFGQGTRLTVV.

The chain has TRBV27 and TRBJ1-2, with TRBD1 matching 8 bases. The CDR3 covers 15 residues. Germline CDR1 MNHEY, CDR2 SMNVEV (reference sequence). J was trimmed by 5 bases and V by 6 bases; bases with no gene match: 11. CDR3 bases: TGTGCCAGCAGCCGATCCTTGACAGGGGATTATGGCTACACCTTC. Its translation: CASSRSLTGDYGYTF.

In its sample, this clonotype was seen a few times. The CDR3 loop reads CSSGPGGNEQFF. The CDR3 DNA sequence: TGCAGTTCTGGCCCAGGGGGCAATGAGCAGTTCTTC. The chain recombines TRBV20-1 with TRBJ2-1; TRBD1 matches at 7 bases. The germline CDR1 and CDR2 sequences are DFQATT and SNEGSKA (reference sequence). Trimming removed 8 bases from V and 6 bases from J; junction bases left unmatched: 7. CDR3 length: 12 amino acids.

This clonotype was observed a handful of times. The chain recombines TRBV11-2 with TRBJ2-7; D remains ambiguous. Germline loops: CDR1 SGHAT, CDR2 FQNNGV. Between the trimmed V and J ends, which lost 1 base and 2 bases, there was a span of 6 bases. The CDR3 totals 13 residues. The CDR3 DNA follows: TGTGCCAGCAGCTTAGTTCCAGCCTACGAGCAGTACGTC. This sequence encodes CASSLVPAYEQYV.

The CDR3 reads CASSPAERVYNEQFF. The CDR3 DNA reads as TGTGCCAGCAGTCCCGCCGAGCGGGTCTACAATGAGCAGTTCTTC. The chain recombines TRBV12-3 or TRBV12-4 with TRBJ2-1; D may be TRBD2 (6 bases). This CDR3 has 15 residues. V lost 5 bases, J lost 3 bases, and 14 bases lay in between.

In DNA form, the CDR3 reads TGTGCCAGCAGCCTCCCGGACAGAAAGAACACCGGGGAGCTGTTTTTT. It specifies CASSLPDRKNTGELFF. The chain is built from TRBV7-9 and TRBJ2-2; D may be TRBD1 (6 bases). The germline V and J ends were trimmed by 5 bases and 1 base, with 14 bases remaining between them. Germline loops: CDR1 SEHNR, CDR2 FQNEAQ (reference sequence). CDR3 length equals 16 residues.